The 32 T cell receptor beta chains listed next were all sequenced from one sample in a study of cytomegalovirus exposure and HLA in healthy donors. PCR was performed using 60 Vbeta and 13 Jbeta primers. Profiling relied on immunoSEQ multiplex PCR, and the TCRdb table lists in-frame clones only, not all of them. Its table records 130,000 to 150,000 clones. Sequenced material: PBMCs. Receptors originate from a male donor in good health and CMV-seronegative.

The J gene is TRBJ2-1, the V gene TRBV11-3, with a possible D match to TRBD2 (6 bases). CDR3 size: 15 residues. The germline V gene has CDR1 SGHNT and CDR2 YENEEA. Trimming pared 0 bases from V and 3 bases from J, leaving 9 bases between. The CDR3 region is CASSLDPGDYNEQFF. Here the CDR3 DNA reads TGTGCCAGCAGCTTAGACCCGGGGGACTACAATGAGCAGTTCTTC.

The chain couples TRBV5-1 to TRBJ2-1, with 15 bases matching TRBD2. In germline, CDR1 is SGHRS, CDR2 YFSETQ. The CDR3 is made up of 15 amino acids. V shed 3 bases and J 7 bases; nucleotides not matched to a gene: 2. DNA for the CDR3: TGCGCCAGCAGCTCGGGACTAGCGGGGGGAAATGAGCAGTTCTTC. Translation gives CASSSGLAGGNEQFF. The entire variable domain, with the rest obtained from reference TRBV5-1 and TRBJ2-1, is as follows: KAGVTQTPRYLIKTRGQQVTLSCSPISGHRSVSWYQQTPGQGLQFLFEYFSETQRNKGNFPGRFSGRQFSNSRSEMNVSTLELGDSALYLCASSSGLAGGNEQFFGPGTRLTVL.

V gene TRBV7-9 combines with J gene TRBJ1-1; no definite D call. Germline CDR1 SEHNR, CDR2 FQNEAQ (reference sequence). CDR3 length: 13 amino acids. V lost 3 bases and J 2 bases, leaving 7 bases between the germline ends. CDR3 coding DNA: TGTGCCAGCAGCTTCGGAGAAAACACTGAAGCTTTCTTT. This translates into CASSFGENTEAFF.

The chain carries TRBV9 and TRBJ1-1, with TRBD1 identical over 7 bases. The CDR3 runs 15 residues. CDR1 and CDR2 (germline): SGDLS, YYNGEE. Trimming removed 1 base from V and 0 bases from J; junction bases left unmatched: 3. CDR3 DNA: TGTGCCAGCAGCGTATACAGGGGTCTGAACACTGAAGCTTTCTTT. This encodes CASSVYRGLNTEAFF.

V usage is TRBV25-1 and J usage is TRBJ2-5; the match to TRBD1 covers 8 bases. Per germline, CDR1 MGHDK and CDR2 SYGVNS. The junction had 6 bases not matched to a gene; V was cut back by 3 bases and J by 6 bases. CDR3 length equals 14 residues. In nucleotides, the CDR3 is TGTGCCAGCAGTGACCCAGGGGGCGGTCAGACCCAGTACTTC. It yields the protein CASSDPGGGQTQYF.

The CDR3 region has the DNA TGTGCCAGCAGCTTAGCATCATCGAGCACCGGGGAGCTGTTTTTT. Its translation is CASSLASSSTGELFF. The chain recombines TRBV11-1 with TRBJ2-2; no clear D. Trimming removed 0 bases from V and 4 bases from J, with 9 bases in between. The CDR3 is made up of 15 amino acids. Germline V gives CDR1 SGHAT, CDR2 FQDESV (reference sequence).

The chain joins TRBV6-5 to TRBJ2-7; the match to TRBD2 covers 8 bases. The CDR3 spans 14 residues. V lost 6 bases, J lost 6 bases, and 10 bases stayed unmatched. Per the germline V gene, CDR1 is MNHEY and CDR2 is SVGAGI. The DNA for the CDR3 is TGTGCCAGCAGAGTCGGGGGGGCTCTGCCCGAGCAGTACTTC. Translated, it gives CASRVGGALPEQYF.

The chain uses TRBV5-1 and TRBJ2-2, with 7 positions matching TRBD1. Per germline, CDR1 SGHRS and CDR2 YFSETQ. Trimming cost V 5 bases and J 6 bases; bases outside gene matches: 4. The CDR3 contains 13 residues. The CDR3 DNA reads TGCGCCAGCAGATCCCAGGGGGCCGGGGAGCTGTTTTTT. Amino acids: CASRSQGAGELFF.

This rearrangement joins TRBV18 to TRBJ1-1; 8 nucleotides align to TRBD1. CDR3 length: 16 residues. After removal of 1 base from V and 1 base from J, the junction contained 5 bases not matched to a gene. CDR1 and CDR2 (germline): KGHSH, LQKENI. The CDR3: CASSPLSDRGNTEAFF. Written as DNA, the CDR3 is TGTGCCAGCTCACCACTGTCTGACAGGGGGAACACTGAAGCTTTCTTT.

The chain employs TRBV7-9 and TRBJ2-3; a possible D gene is TRBD2 (5 bases). The germline gives CDR1 SEHNR, CDR2 FQNEAQ (reference sequence). The CDR3 has 18 residues. Trimming took off 3 bases at V and 3 bases at J, with 22 bases between the two ends. CDR3 protein: CASSLVGNTASMTDTQYF. The CDR3 DNA is TGTGCCAGCAGCTTGGTCGGGAATACGGCAAGCATGACAGATACGCAGTATTTT.

This chain uses TRBV28 with TRBJ1-6, with D possibly being TRBD1 (5 bases). Trimming removed 11 bases from V and 10 bases from J, with 18 bases in between. In germline, CDR1 is MDHEN, CDR2 SYDVKM. This CDR3 is built from 13 residues. The CDR3 here is CACGAGAGSPLHF. For the CDR3, the DNA is TGTGCCTGCGGGGCCGGGGCCGGATCACCCCTCCACTTT.

The chain links TRBV7-8 to TRBJ1-3; D perhaps matches TRBD1 (6 bases). Trimming took 5 bases from V and 4 from J, leaving 15 bases between them. The CDR3 is 15 amino acids. Germline V gives CDR1 SGHVS, CDR2 FQNEAQ. This chain's CDR3 is CASSLGTLEGNTIYF. The CDR3 coding sequence is TGTGCCAGCAGCCTAGGGACACTGGAGGGAAACACCATATATTTT.

V and J are TRBV2 and TRBJ2-7, with 10 bases identical to TRBD1. Germline lookup yields CDR1 SNHLY and CDR2 FYNNEI. The ends lost 8 bases at V and 3 bases at J; junction bases unmatched: 4. The CDR3 is 13 amino acids. CDR3 protein: CASETGGNYEQYF. DNA for the CDR3: TGTGCCAGCGAGACAGGGGGCAACTACGAGCAGTACTTC.

The rearrangement joins TRBV12-5 to TRBJ2-5; a possible D gene is TRBD1 (6 bases). Between the trimmed V and J ends, which lost 5 bases and 4 bases, there was a span of 11 bases. This CDR3 spans 13 amino acids. Germline V gene lookup returns CDR1 LGHNT and CDR2 FRNRAP. The CDR3 is CASGSRGPETQYF. CDR3 nucleotides: TGTGCTAGTGGTAGCAGGGGACCAGAGACCCAGTACTTC.

This chain links TRBV7-9 with TRBJ2-5, with D possibly matching TRBD2 (6 bases). The germline CDR1 and CDR2 sequences are SEHNR and FQNEAQ (reference sequence). Deletions cut 1 base from V and 4 bases from J, with 19 bases between. This CDR3 has 17 amino acids. The CDR3 nucleotides read TGTGCCAGCAGCTTAGTCGGTCGGGGGACGAGTCGAGAGACCCAGTACTTC. Protein: CASSLVGRGTSRETQYF.

The V call is TRBV7-2, the J call TRBJ1-2; 9 bases are shared with TRBD1. Trimming cost V 3 bases and J 4 bases; bases outside gene matches: 6. This CDR3 has 15 amino acids. The germline gives CDR1 SGHTA, CDR2 FQGNSA. CDR3 protein: CASSLPDRGVYGYTF. Here the CDR3 DNA reads TGTGCCAGCAGCTTGCCCGACAGGGGGGTCTATGGCTACACCTTC.

This chain links TRBV30 with TRBJ2-2; maybe TRBD2 (5 bases). Germline V gene data show CDR1 as GTSNPN and CDR2 as SVGIG (reference sequence). Trimming stripped 0 bases from V and 5 bases from J, with 13 bases between. CDR3 length: 15 amino acids. CDR3 sequence: CAWSVTVTGTGELFF. In DNA form, the CDR3 reads TGTGCCTGGAGTGTAACCGTCACGGGGACCGGGGAGCTGTTTTTT.

This chain uses TRBV11-2 with TRBJ1-1; D possibly corresponds to TRBD1 (6 bases). The germline gives CDR1 SGHAT, CDR2 FQNNGV. With 5 bases removed from V and 4 bases from J, the gap between germline ends came to 17 bases. The CDR3 is 15 residues long. DNA for the CDR3: TGTGCCAGCAGCCCAGTACGGGGGGCGCCCACTGAAGCTTTCTTT. It is translated as CASSPVRGAPTEAFF.

V is TRBV25-1 and J is TRBJ2-2; 8 nucleotides line up with TRBD2. The CDR3 is 17 amino acids. The germline CDR1 and CDR2 sequences are MGHDK and SYGVNS. V lost 2 bases and J lost 0; bases outside the gene matches: 5. The CDR3 bases are TGTGCCAGCAGTGAAACCGTTAGCGGGGCGAACACCGGGGAGCTGTTTTTT. This codes for CASSETVSGANTGELFF.

The genes are TRBV19 and TRBJ1-1; TRBD1 might be the D (6 bases). Trimming removed 4 bases at V and 2 bases at J, with 14 bases between. The CDR3 covers 15 residues. Germline CDR1 and CDR2: LNHDA and SQIVND (reference sequence). The CDR3 loop is CASSRWTELNTEAFF. CDR3 nucleotide sequence: TGTGCCAGTAGTAGGTGGACAGAACTTAACACTGAAGCTTTCTTT.

The chain links TRBV7-6 to TRBJ2-7; no clear D. Trimming removed 1 base from V and 0 bases from J, with 10 bases in between. Per the germline V gene, CDR1 is SGHVS and CDR2 is FNYEAQ. This CDR3 spans 15 amino acids. DNA of the CDR3: TGTGCCAGCAGCTTAGAAGCGCGGAGCTCCTACGAGCAGTACTTC. Protein sequence: CASSLEARSSYEQYF.

The gene calls are TRBV7-2 and TRBJ2-7; TRBD1 might be the D (6 bases). The germline gives CDR1 SGHTA, CDR2 FQGNSA. The CDR3 contains 14 residues. The V and J ends lost 5 bases and 1 base respectively, with 12 bases between them. The CDR3 protein is CASSRDRPSYEQYF. CDR3 bases: TGTGCCAGCAGCCGAGACAGGCCATCCTACGAGCAGTACTTC.

The chain links TRBV28 to TRBJ1-5; D is ambiguous. Trimming took 4 bases from V and 9 from J, leaving 13 bases between them. The CDR3 length is 13 residues. Germline values: CDR1 MDHEN, CDR2 SYDVKM. The CDR3 DNA reads as TGTGCCAGCAGTTCCACTTATTATGGGCCCCAGCATTTT. The encoded protein is CASSSTYYGPQHF. Based on the CDR3 plus reference TRBV28 and TRBJ1-5, the full variable domain is DVKVTQSSRYLVKRTGEKVFLECVQDMDHENMFWYRQDPGLGLRLIYFSYDVKMKEKGDIPEGYSVSREKKERFSLILESASTNQTSMYLCASSSTYYGPQHFGDGTRLSIL.

The chain uses TRBV2 and TRBJ1-1; tentative D call: TRBD1 (5 bases). V gave up 8 bases and J gave up 10 bases, with 14 bases separating them. In germline, CDR1 is SNHLY, CDR2 FYNNEI. The CDR3 has 11 amino acids. The CDR3 reads CASQGLAGAFF. DNA for the CDR3: TGTGCCAGCCAGGGACTTGCTGGAGCTTTCTTT.

V and J are TRBV4-3 and TRBJ1-4, with D perhaps TRBD1 (5 bases). Germline loops: CDR1 LGHNA, CDR2 YSLEER. There are 15 residues in the CDR3. V dropped 6 bases and J dropped 8 bases, with 19 bases sitting between them. The CDR3 nucleotides are TGCGCCAGCAGTCCGGGTCGATCAGGGTGGGAAAAACTGTTTTTT. Its protein product is CASSPGRSGWEKLFF.

The chain joins TRBV2 to TRBJ1-6, with D possibly TRBD1 on 6 matching bases. Germline V gives CDR1 SNHLY, CDR2 FYNNEI. V lost 6 bases and J 5 bases, leaving 8 bases between the germline ends. This CDR3 is 13 amino acids long. CDR3 sequence: CASRTGDNSPLHF. The CDR3 DNA sequence: TGTGCCAGCAGGACAGGAGATAATTCACCCCTCCACTTT.

This rearrangement joins TRBV18 to TRBJ2-3, with TRBD1 matching 7 bases. The CDR3 is made up of 13 amino acids. Trimming took 9 bases from V and 2 from J; bases not matched to a gene: 5. Germline V CDR1 and CDR2: KGHSH, LQKENI. The CDR3 reads CASTDRDTDTQYF. The CDR3 coding sequence is TGTGCCAGTACAGACAGGGACACAGATACGCAGTATTTT.

The chain is built from TRBV19 and TRBJ1-1; tentative D call: TRBD1 (5 bases). Between the trimmed V and J ends, which lost 2 bases and 5 bases, there was a span of 15 bases. CDR1 and CDR2 from the germline V gene are LNHDA and SQIVND (reference sequence). The CDR3 is made up of 15 amino acids. CDR3 residues: CASSIHRGRGTEAFF. The CDR3 DNA reads as TGTGCCAGTAGTATACATCGGGGGAGGGGAACTGAAGCTTTCTTT.

This chain joins TRBV18 and TRBJ1-1; 10 bases match TRBD1. With V trimmed by 2 bases and J by 1 base, 10 bases remained unmatched. This CDR3 comprises 18 residues. Per germline, CDR1 KGHSH and CDR2 LQKENI. The CDR3 coding sequence is TGTGCCAGCTCACCAATCCAATCTGGACAGGGGGGGAACACTGAAGCTTTCTTT. It codes for CASSPIQSGQGGNTEAFF.

The chain recombines TRBV6-6 with TRBJ1-1; perhaps TRBD1 as D (5 bases). V gave up 4 bases and J gave up 6 bases, with 15 bases separating them. Germline CDR1 MNHNY, CDR2 SVGAGI (reference sequence). This CDR3 spans 14 amino acids. For the CDR3, the DNA is TGTGCCAGCAGTTCCCCCCTAGCGGGGGCTGAAGCTTTCTTT. It specifies CASSSPLAGAEAFF.

V usage is TRBV19 and J usage is TRBJ2-2, with TRBD1 matching over 9 bases. There are 15 residues in the CDR3. Germline loops: CDR1 LNHDA, CDR2 SQIVND (reference sequence). V was pared by 5 bases and J by 6 bases, with 7 bases of the junction left unmatched. The CDR3 DNA follows: TGTGCCAGTAGTCTGGGACAGGGATCGCCCGGGGAGCTGTTTTTT. The encoded protein is CASSLGQGSPGELFF.

The chain uses TRBV5-1 and TRBJ2-1; 10 bases fit TRBD2. The germline CDR1 and CDR2 sequences are SGHRS and YFSETQ. This CDR3 has 16 amino acids. V shed 0 bases and J 3 bases; nucleotides not matched to a gene: 3. CDR3 in DNA: TGCGCCAGCAGCTTGGCTCCTAGCGGGGGCTACAATGAGCAGTTCTTC. It codes for CASSLAPSGGYNEQFF.